One and the same sample provided the 27 T cell receptor beta chains below, sequenced in a study of shared clonotypes between healthy human individuals. Measured with immunoSEQ multiplex PCR; TCRdb has only the in-frame clones, and not every one. Among hundreds of thousands of clones listed, 90% to 96% were seen once. The sample was naive CD4+ T cells sorted from blood. Noted subset: CD45RA+ positively selected. The receptors stem from a woman in her twenties or thirties in good health.

The rearrangement links TRBV19 to TRBJ2-2; 13 nucleotides line up with TRBD2. CDR1 LNHDA and CDR2 SQIVND come from the germline V gene (reference sequence). This CDR3 has 16 residues. V was clipped by 3 bases and J by 3 bases; unmatched bases: 1. The chain's CDR3 is CASSMGLAGYTGELFF. CDR3 bases: TGTGCCAGTAGTATGGGACTAGCGGGGTACACCGGGGAGCTGTTTTTT. Drawing the rest from reference TRBV19 and TRBJ2-2, the complete variable domain is DGGITQSPKYLFRKEGQNVTLSCEQNLNHDAMYWYRQDPGQGLRLIYYSQIVNDFQKGDIAEGYSVSREKKESFPLTVTSAQKNPTAFYLCASSMGLAGYTGELFFGEGSRLTVL.

The J gene is TRBJ1-2, the V gene TRBV29-1; TRBD1 matches 10 bases. CDR3 length: 12 amino acids. J gave up 4 bases and V 6 bases, and 2 bases lay outside the gene matches. The V gene's germline CDR1 is SQVTM and CDR2 ANQGSEA. The CDR3 sequence is CSVGQGGYGYTF. The DNA for the CDR3 is TGCAGCGTCGGACAGGGGGGCTATGGCTACACCTTC.

The rearrangement links TRBV28 to TRBJ1-5; TRBD1 agrees at 9 bases. The CDR3 is 15 amino acids. V gave up 6 bases and J gave up 5 bases; unmatched junction bases: 8. Germline values: CDR1 MDHEN, CDR2 SYDVKM. CDR3 region: CASSISQGAYQPQHF. CDR3 DNA sequence: TGTGCCAGCAGCATTTCACAGGGGGCCTATCAGCCCCAGCATTTT.

This clone was counted once. The CDR3 DNA reads TGTGCCAGTAGCCCCGGACTAGCGGCCGTATCTGCGCAGTATTTT. Translation gives CASSPGLAAVSAQYF. The chain couples TRBV19 to TRBJ2-3; TRBD2 matches 10 bases. CDR3 length: 15 amino acids. In germline, CDR1 is LNHDA, CDR2 SQIVND (reference sequence). V trimming: 6 bases; J trimming: 10 bases; junction bases outside the gene matches: 13. Full variable domain (rest looked up from reference TRBV19 and TRBJ2-3): DGGITQSPKYLFRKEGQNVTLSCEQNLNHDAMYWYRQDPGQGLRLIYYSQIVNDFQKGDIAEGYSVSREKKESFPLTVTSAQKNPTAFYLCASSPGLAAVSAQYFGPGTRLTVL.

This chain connects TRBV28 to TRBJ2-7, with D possibly called TRBD1 or TRBD2 (6 bases each). The CDR3 spans 14 residues. V lost 10 bases to trimming and J lost 0 bases, with 16 bases between them. Germline CDR1 and CDR2: MDHEN and SYDVKM. The CDR3 is CATHSGGGSYEQYF. The CDR3 DNA is TGTGCCACCCATAGCGGAGGGGGCTCCTACGAGCAGTACTTC. Full variable domain (remainder filled in from reference TRBV28 and TRBJ2-7): DVKVTQSSRYLVKRTGEKVFLECVQDMDHENMFWYRQDPGLGLRLIYFSYDVKMKEKGDIPEGYSVSREKKERFSLILESASTNQTSMYLCATHSGGGSYEQYFGPGTRLTVT.

The CDR3 sequence: CASSSKGGSGANVLTF. The CDR3 nucleotides are TGCGCCAGCAGCTCCAAAGGAGGCTCTGGGGCCAACGTCCTGACTTTC. The rearrangement uses TRBV5-1 and TRBJ2-6; weak D call: TRBD2 (5 bases). Trimming stripped 3 bases from V and 0 bases from J, with 10 bases between. CDR1 is SGHRS, CDR2 YFSETQ, per germline. This CDR3 has 16 residues.

The chain joins TRBV18 to TRBJ2-7, with D uncertain. Per germline, CDR1 KGHSH and CDR2 LQKENI. The CDR3 is 15 residues long. V was pared by 0 bases and J by 2 bases, with 11 bases between. CDR3 region: CASSPPSRTTYEQYF. DNA of the CDR3: TGTGCCAGCTCACCACCTAGCCGTACCACCTACGAGCAGTACTTC.

The chain links TRBV11-1 to TRBJ1-2; D is undetermined. Trimming took 3 bases from V and 8 from J, leaving 13 bases between them. The length of the CDR3 is 13 residues. CDR1 and CDR2 (germline): SGHAT, FQDESV (reference sequence). The CDR3 DNA reads as TGTGCCAGCAGCTTCGGGTTTGGACGGGGCTACACCTTC. It codes for CASSFGFGRGYTF.

This chain joins TRBV5-8 and TRBJ2-1; perhaps TRBD1 as D (5 bases). The V end was cut by 2 bases, the J end by 0 bases, with 15 bases between. CDR3 length equals 17 residues. Germline V gives CDR1 SGHTS, CDR2 YDEGEE. CDR3 sequence: CASSLVHLGLSYNEQFF. CDR3 in DNA: TGTGCCAGCAGCTTAGTTCATTTGGGGCTCTCCTACAATGAGCAGTTCTTC.

The chain links TRBV6-5 to TRBJ1-6, with D unclear. This CDR3 spans 15 amino acids. Trimming stripped 6 bases from V and 8 bases from J, with 17 bases between. In germline, CDR1 is MNHEY, CDR2 SVGAGI. The CDR3 nucleotides read TGTGCCAGCAGATCCCTCTCTCTCGCGGATTCACCCCTCCACTTT. Protein sequence: CASRSLSLADSPLHF.

This chain links TRBV19 with TRBJ2-1, with D possibly TRBD1 on 6 matching bases. The CDR3 covers 13 residues. V dropped 7 bases and J dropped 10 bases, with 17 bases sitting between them. Germline lookup yields CDR1 LNHDA and CDR2 SQIVND (reference sequence). CDR3 in DNA: TGTGCCAGTACTCCCCCAGGGGTCTACGAGCAGTTCTTC. Translated: CASTPPGVYEQFF.

The chain uses TRBV4-1 and TRBJ2-5, with TRBD1 matching over 8 bases. Germline CDR1 MGHRA, CDR2 YSYEKL. There are 16 residues in the CDR3. With 0 bases clipped from V and 2 bases from J, the junction kept 5 bases outside the gene matches. The CDR3 nucleotides are TGCGCCAGCAGCCAAGATCTTGGACAGGGACAAGAGACCCAGTACTTC. It encodes CASSQDLGQGQETQYF.

The chain combines TRBV28 with TRBJ1-5; possible D gene TRBD1, 6 bases. Looked up from germline, CDR1 is MDHEN and CDR2 is SYDVKM. Trimming pared 3 bases from V and 1 base from J, leaving 13 bases between. CDR3 size: 16 residues. CDR3 sequence (DNA): TGTGCCAGCAGTTTGGGTGGGGGGCCGAGCAATCAGCCCCAGCATTTT. Translated, it gives CASSLGGGPSNQPQHF.

The genes are TRBV5-4 and TRBJ1-2; TRBD1 agrees at 7 bases. J was trimmed by 7 bases and V by 4 bases; bases with no gene match: 7. This CDR3 has 13 residues. Germline CDR1 reads SGHNT; CDR2 reads YYREEE (reference sequence). The CDR3 DNA follows: TGTGCCAGCAGCCGTGACAGGGAGATTGGCTACACCTTC. Translated, it gives CASSRDREIGYTF.

The chain is built from TRBV28 and TRBJ1-2, with a tentative D call TRBD1 (6 bases). CDR1 and CDR2 (germline): MDHEN, SYDVKM. Trimming cost V 8 bases and J 5 bases, with 18 bases left between them. The CDR3 extends over 14 amino acids. The CDR3 spells CASDSRTARYGYTF. In DNA form, the CDR3 reads TGTGCCAGCGACTCCCGGACAGCTCGATATGGCTACACCTTC.

This clone is a singleton in its sample. The chain combines TRBV28 with TRBJ2-1; TRBD2 matches 11 bases. With V trimmed by 4 bases and J by 1 base, 12 bases remained unmatched. This CDR3 is 19 amino acids long. Per the germline V gene, CDR1 is MDHEN and CDR2 is SYDVKM. Written as DNA, the CDR3 is TGTGCCAGCAGTTCACACTCCCCACTAGCGGGAGTTTCCTACAATGAGCAGTTCTTC. Protein sequence: CASSSHSPLAGVSYNEQFF.

V usage is TRBV13 and J usage is TRBJ2-7, with TRBD2 matching over 9 bases. The CDR3 consists of 13 residues. Germline-derived CDR1 and CDR2 are PRHDT and FYEKMQ (reference sequence). V lost 8 bases, J lost 2 bases, and 4 bases stayed unmatched. This CDR3 is CASESGRTYEQYF. Here the CDR3 DNA reads TGTGCCAGCGAAAGCGGGAGGACCTACGAGCAGTACTTC.

The DNA of the CDR3 is TGTGCCAGCAGACCAGGACTAGCGGGGTACAATGAGCAGTTCTTC. Its protein product is CASRPGLAGYNEQFF. The J gene is TRBJ2-1, the V gene TRBV7-9; 12 bases are a match to TRBD2. Looked up from germline, CDR1 is SEHNR and CDR2 is FQNEAQ (reference sequence). J lost 4 bases, V lost 6 bases, and 4 bases had no gene match. The CDR3 has 15 amino acids.

The chain joins TRBV10-3 to TRBJ1-4; tentatively, D is TRBD1 (6 bases). The V gene lost 11 bases and the J gene lost 5 bases, with 15 bases spanning the gap. CDR3 length equals 13 residues. CDR1 is ENHRY, CDR2 SYGVKD, per germline. CDR3 DNA sequence: TGTGCCGTAGCCGGGACAATCAATGAAAAACTGTTTTTT. As protein: CAVAGTINEKLFF.

In DNA, the CDR3 is TGTGCCAGCAGTCTGGGGACTAGCGGTCCCTCCTACGAGCAGTACTTC. This codes for CASSLGTSGPSYEQYF. This chain uses TRBV28 with TRBJ2-5, with 11 bases aligning to TRBD2. The DNA end favors TRBJ2-7, so the J call may be wrong. The CDR3 is 16 amino acids. Germline CDR1 reads MDHEN; CDR2 reads SYDVKM.

The chain recombines TRBV9 with TRBJ2-7; the match to TRBD2 covers 9 bases. J gave up 2 bases and V 3 bases, and 6 bases lay outside the gene matches. Germline V gene sequence: CDR1 SGDLS, CDR2 YYNGEE. The CDR3 extends over 15 amino acids. The CDR3 sequence: CASSAGGRAPYEQYF. The CDR3, as DNA: TGTGCCAGCAGCGCCGGCGGGAGGGCCCCCTACGAGCAGTACTTC.

The chain carries TRBV28 and TRBJ1-2, with D maybe TRBD1 (5 bases). From germline, CDR1 is MDHEN and CDR2 SYDVKM. V was trimmed by 10 bases and J by 2 bases, leaving 14 bases between them. There are 13 residues in the CDR3. The CDR3 spells CATSSTVNYGYTF. DNA for the CDR3: TGTGCCACCTCCTCGACAGTAAACTATGGCTACACCTTC.

The rearrangement uses TRBV10-1 and TRBJ2-7; TRBD2 matches 7 bases. From germline, CDR1 is WNHNN and CDR2 SYGVQD (reference sequence). The CDR3 runs 14 residues. After removal of 2 bases from V and 2 bases from J, the junction contained 3 bases not matched to a gene. CDR3 nucleotide sequence: TGCGCCAGCAGTGAGGGACTAGTACCCTACGAGCAGTACTTC. The encoded protein is CASSEGLVPYEQYF.

As regards this clone: Additional DNA sequences in this sample encode the identical CDR3. V usage is TRBV5-1 and J usage is TRBJ1-2; D call uncertain. Germline CDR1 is SGHRS and CDR2 is YFSETQ. V was cut by 1 base and J by 8 bases, with 9 bases left in between. The length of the CDR3 is 12 residues. The CDR3 here is CASSLSGDGYTF. CDR3 DNA sequence: TGCGCCAGCAGCTTGAGTGGAGACGGCTACACCTTC.

The chain is built from TRBV29-1 and TRBJ2-3, with 8 bases matching TRBD1. Per the germline V gene, CDR1 is SQVTM and CDR2 is ANQGSEA. Trimming at V came to 6 bases and at J to 3 bases, leaving 8 bases not matched to a gene. There are 14 residues in the CDR3. This CDR3 reads CSVNQGALTDTQYF. The DNA of the CDR3 is TGCAGCGTAAATCAGGGGGCGCTTACAGATACGCAGTATTTT.

V usage is TRBV28 and J usage is TRBJ2-7; 9 nucleotides align to TRBD1. The germline gives CDR1 MDHEN, CDR2 SYDVKM. This CDR3 contains 14 residues. The ends lost 7 bases at V and 5 bases at J; junction bases unmatched: 9. Here the CDR3 reads CASTLGDRAHEQYF. CDR3 sequence (DNA): TGTGCCAGCACGTTAGGGGACAGGGCCCACGAGCAGTACTTC.

The J gene is TRBJ1-5, the V gene TRBV19; 8 nucleotides match TRBD1. Germline V gives CDR1 LNHDA, CDR2 SQIVND (reference sequence). V shed 10 bases and J 5 bases; nucleotides not matched to a gene: 7. The length of the CDR3 is 13 residues. The chain's CDR3 is CATSGQGYQPQHF. CDR3 nucleotides: TGTGCCACCTCCGGACAGGGCTATCAGCCCCAGCATTTT.